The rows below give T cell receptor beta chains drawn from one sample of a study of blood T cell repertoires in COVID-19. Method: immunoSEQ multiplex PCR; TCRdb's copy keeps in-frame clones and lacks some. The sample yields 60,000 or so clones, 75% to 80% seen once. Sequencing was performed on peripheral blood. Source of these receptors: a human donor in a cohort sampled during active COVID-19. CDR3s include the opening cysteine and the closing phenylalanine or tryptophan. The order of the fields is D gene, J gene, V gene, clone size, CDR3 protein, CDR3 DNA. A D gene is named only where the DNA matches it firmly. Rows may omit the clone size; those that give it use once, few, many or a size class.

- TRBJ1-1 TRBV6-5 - CASTRSAGGAFF TGTGCCAGCACTAGAAGCGCCGGGGGTGCTTTCTTT
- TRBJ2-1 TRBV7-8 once CATSDYGGSYNEQFF TGTGCCACCTCAGACTACGGGGGCTCCTACAATGAGCAGTTCTTC
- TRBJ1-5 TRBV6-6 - CASRDTNQPQHF TGTGCCAGCAGGGACACCAATCAGCCCCAGCATTTT
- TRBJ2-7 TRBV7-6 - CASSPGPNYEQYF TGTGCCAGCAGCCCGGGTCCGAACTACGAGCAGTACTTC
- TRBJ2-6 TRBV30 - CAWRPRGANVLTF TGTGCCTGGAGGCCCAGGGGGGCCAACGTCCTGACTTTC
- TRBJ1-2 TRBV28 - CASIRGAHYGYTF TGTGCCAGCATCCGGGGGGCTCACTATGGCTACACCTTC
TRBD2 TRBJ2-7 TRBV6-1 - CASSEVVAGGHEQYF TGTGCCAGCAGTGAAGTGGTGGCGGGAGGCCACGAGCAGTACTTC
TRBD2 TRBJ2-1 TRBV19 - CASRGGTYNEQFF TGTGCCAGTAGGGGGGGGACCTACAATGAGCAGTTCTTC
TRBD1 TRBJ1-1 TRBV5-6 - CASSGAGTANTEAFF TGTGCCAGCAGCGGGGCCGGGACAGCGAACACTGAAGCTTTCTTT
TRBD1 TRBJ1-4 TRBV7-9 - CASSRGQGSTNEKLFF TGTGCCAGCAGCAGGGGACAGGGGTCAACTAATGAAAAACTGTTTTTT
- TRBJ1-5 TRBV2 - CASRLEVGGSMGPQHF TGTGCCAGCAGGTTGGAGGTCGGCGGAAGCATGGGACCCCAGCATTTT
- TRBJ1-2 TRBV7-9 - CASTRGEGSYTF TGTGCCAGCACCCGAGGGGAGGGGTCCTACACCTTC
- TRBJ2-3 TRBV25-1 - CASSTRVGPDTQYF TGTGCCAGCAGTACGCGGGTAGGCCCAGATACGCAGTATTTT
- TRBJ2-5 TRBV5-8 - CASRQRSQETQYF TGTGCCAGCAGACAGAGATCCCAAGAGACCCAGTACTTC
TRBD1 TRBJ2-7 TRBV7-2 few CASTSGTGTYEQYF TGTGCCAGCACCTCCGGGACAGGGACCTACGAGCAGTACTTC
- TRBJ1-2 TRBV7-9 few CASSLGSGTSLRGYTF TGTGCCAGCAGCTTAGGTTCCGGGACTTCTTTGCGGGGCTACACCTTC
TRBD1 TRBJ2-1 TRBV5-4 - CASSLGQGWYNEQFF TGTGCCAGCAGCTTGGGACAGGGGTGGTACAATGAGCAGTTCTTC
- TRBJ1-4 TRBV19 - CASSIDPATNEKLFF TGTGCCAGTAGTATAGATCCTGCAACTAATGAAAAACTGTTTTTT
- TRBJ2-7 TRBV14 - CASSQMSYEQYF TGTGCCAGCAGCCAGATGAGCTACGAGCAGTACTTC
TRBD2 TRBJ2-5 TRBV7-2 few CASSLGSSGGGKTQYF TGTGCCAGCAGCTTAGGATCTAGCGGGGGGGGGAAGACCCAGTACTTC
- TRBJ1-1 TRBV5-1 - CASSRGGEGGTEAFF TGCGCCAGCAGCCGTGGGGGCGAGGGTGGCACTGAAGCTTTCTTT
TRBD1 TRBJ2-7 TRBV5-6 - CASSARTGFEQYF TGTGCCAGCAGCGCCCGGACAGGGTTCGAGCAGTACTTC
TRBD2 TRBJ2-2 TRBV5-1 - CASSLGQILAGGSGELFF TGCGCCAGCAGCTTGGGTCAGATACTAGCGGGAGGTTCCGGGGAGCTGTTTTTT
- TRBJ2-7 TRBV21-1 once CASTRLTRESGDYEQYF TGTGCCAGCACCCGCCTGACGCGGGAGTCCGGTGATTACGAGCAGTACTTC
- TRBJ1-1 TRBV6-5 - CASRGGLTEAFF TGTGCCAGCAGAGGAGGGCTCACTGAAGCTTTCTTT
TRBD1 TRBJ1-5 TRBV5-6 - CASSSTRDRGPHQPQHF TGTGCCAGCAGCTCTACAAGGGACAGGGGGCCCCATCAGCCCCAGCATTTT
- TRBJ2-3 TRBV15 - CATSRDFGSGTDTQYF TGTGCCACCAGCAGAGATTTCGGGAGTGGGACAGATACGCAGTATTTT
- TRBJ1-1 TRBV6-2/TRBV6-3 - CASSYTENTEAFF TGTGCCAGCAGTTACACAGAGAACACTGAAGCTTTCTTT
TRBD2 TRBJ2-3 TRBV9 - CASSVVGGRTDTQYF TGTGCCAGCAGCGTAGTGGGCGGGAGAACAGATACGCAGTATTTT
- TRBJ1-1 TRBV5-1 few CASSLAEGDGSTEAFF TGCGCCAGCAGCTTGGCGGAGGGAGATGGGAGCACTGAAGCTTTCTTT
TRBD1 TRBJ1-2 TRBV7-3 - CASSPTGEKGYTF TGTGCCAGCAGCCCAACAGGGGAGAAAGGCTACACCTTC
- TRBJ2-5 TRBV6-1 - CASSELGGAGGETQYF TGTGCCAGCAGTGAATTGGGGGGAGCTGGTGGGGAGACCCAGTACTTC
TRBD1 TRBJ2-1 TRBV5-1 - CASSLEGTGYNEQFF TGCGCCAGCAGCTTGGAGGGGACAGGGTACAATGAGCAGTTCTTC
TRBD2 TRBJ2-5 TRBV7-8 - CASSLDPRAGLGETQYF TGTGCCAGCAGCTTAGACCCACGAGCGGGGCTCGGGGAGACCCAGTACTTC
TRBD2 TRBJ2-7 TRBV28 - CASSSAGSYEQYF TGTGCCAGCAGTTCAGCGGGATCCTACGAGCAGTACTTC
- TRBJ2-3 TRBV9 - CASSVAGGGSTDTQYF TGTGCCAGCAGCGTAGCAGGCGGGGGCTCCACAGATACGCAGTATTTT
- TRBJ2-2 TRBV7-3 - CASSAGGELFF TGTGCCAGCAGCGCCGGGGGGGAGCTGTTTTTT
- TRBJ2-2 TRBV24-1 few CATDLIPGDLGGELFF TGTGCCACCGACCTAATCCCAGGGGATCTAGGCGGGGAGCTGTTTTTT
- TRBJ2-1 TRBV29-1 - CSVEVVRVGEQFF TGCAGCGTTGAAGTGGTCAGGGTTGGTGAGCAGTTCTTC
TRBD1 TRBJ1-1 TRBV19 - CASKTGARTEAFF TGTGCCAGTAAAACAGGGGCGCGCACTGAAGCTTTCTTT
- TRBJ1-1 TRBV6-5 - CASSYGGKNTEAFF TGTGCCAGCAGTTACGGGGGGAAGAACACTGAAGCTTTCTTT
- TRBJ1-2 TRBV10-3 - CAISETRARGYGYTF TGTGCCATCAGTGAAACCAGGGCGCGAGGCTATGGCTACACCTTC
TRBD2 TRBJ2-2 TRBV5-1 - CASSPVAGGVTGELFF TGCGCCAGCAGCCCCGTAGCGGGGGGCGTCACCGGGGAGCTGTTTTTT
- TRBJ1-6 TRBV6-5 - CASSYAEGTPLHF TGTGCCAGCAGTTACGCAGAGGGAACACCCCTCCACTTT
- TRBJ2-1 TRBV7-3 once CASSSTLAANEQFF TGTGCCAGCAGCTCGACTTTAGCGGCCAATGAGCAGTTCTTC
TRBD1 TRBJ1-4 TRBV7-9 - CASGDSLNEKLFF TGTGCCAGTGGGGACAGTCTTAATGAAAAACTGTTTTTT
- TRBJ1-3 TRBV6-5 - CASSYSTTSGNTIYF TGTGCCAGCAGTTACTCGACTACCTCTGGAAACACCATATATTTT
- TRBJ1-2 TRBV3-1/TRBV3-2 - CASSPGTNYGYTF TGTGCCAGCAGCCCCGGGACAAACTATGGCTACACCTTC
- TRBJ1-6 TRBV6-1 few CASSEVGGSSYNSPLHF TGTGCCAGCAGTGAAGTGGGGGGGAGCTCCTATAATTCACCCCTCCACTTT
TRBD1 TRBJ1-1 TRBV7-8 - CASSPRDRGDTEAFF TGTGCCAGCAGCCCGAGGGACAGGGGTGACACTGAAGCTTTCTTT